The clone carrying this T cell receptor (beta chain) was found a few times. This specimen belongs to a study of T-cell memory formation after mild COVID-19. Study-wide background: Largely donor-specific TCR clusters were found.

TCRdb used MiXCR to reprocess the 5' RACE reads, holding one entry per CDR3 protein. The table lists fewer than 700,000 distinct CDR3 sequences, under 20% of them singletons. The sequence was obtained from an adult woman who had mild COVID-19 (a few samples of this study predate the infection). Cell type and time point are not known. The source material was PBMCs or a T cell subset sorted from them (not recorded which).

For the CDR3, the DNA is TGTGCCAGCAGCTCAAGCTCAGGACAGGGTAGGACCCAGTACTTC. This encodes CASSSSSGQGRTQYF. The chain uses TRBV7-2 and TRBJ2-5, with 8 bases matching TRBD1. Germline-derived CDR1 and CDR2 are SGHTA and FQGNSA. V lost 4 bases and J lost 7; bases outside the gene matches: 11. The CDR3 has 15 amino acids.